This T cell receptor beta chain was found in a study of blood T cell repertoires in COVID-19. The overall study: Donors in the United States, Italy and Spain gave samples during acute or convalescent COVID-19. The cDNA or gDNA used as material had been derived from T cells, B-cell-depleted T cells, or PBMCs.

Germline values: CDR1 MDHEN, CDR2 SYDVKM. V shed 2 bases and J shed 4 bases, with 11 bases lying between them. The length of the CDR3 is 14 residues. Clones were read by immunoSEQ multiplex PCR, and TCRdb kept only the in-frame ones, dropping some. This sample has about 190,000 clones; 79% occur once, and the top ten carry 15% to 20%. The V and J genes are TRBV28 and TRBJ1-2, with a possible D match to TRBD1 (5 bases). This TCR was recovered from a man aged 55 to 70 with active or convalescent COVID-19. Sequencing input: peripheral blood. The CDR3 protein is CASSLVNRPYGYTF. The CDR3 nucleotides are TGTGCCAGCAGTTTAGTTAACAGGCCCTATGGCTACACCTTC.